The present entry profiles one TCR beta chain with its context. Germline lookup yields CDR1 SNHLY and CDR2 FYNNEI. The CDR3 spans 17 residues. The V segment lost 7 bases and the J segment 1 base; nucleotides outside the gene matches: 14. The entry originates in a study of blood T cells in healthy people across ages. Researchers collected about 9.7 milliliters of peripheral blood from every single donor. The second PCR ran about 6 to 12 cycles with a sample-barcoded 5' primer and J-beta primers. Each cDNA molecule carried a tag from a template-switch adaptor that contained 12 random nucleotides. TCRdb reprocessed the 5' RACE reads via MiXCR and lists one record per CDR3 protein. The sample lists some 1.5 million distinct CDR3 sequences; roughly 27% were seen once.

This clonotype was obtained from a woman in her twenties or thirties in good health. The chain uses TRBV2 and TRBJ1-1; 8 bases are shared with TRBD1. Specimen: blood. The CDR3 here is CASTKGQGAVGNTEAFF. The DNA of the CDR3 is TGTGCCAGCACCAAAGGCCAGGGGGCAGTTGGGAACACTGAAGCTTTCTTT.